This T cell receptor (beta chain) was captured in a study of cytomegalovirus exposure and HLA in healthy donors. Study-wide points: There were 150 to 200 TCR beta chains listed as cytomegalovirus-associated.

In the PCR, 60 Vbeta and 13 Jbeta primers were used. Sequenced by immunoSEQ multiplex PCR; TCRdb stores in-frame clones only, minus some. Of about 89,000 clones listed, around 77% are singletons. Participants comprised healthy donors of bone marrow. CDR1 MNHEY and CDR2 SMNVEV come from the germline V gene (reference sequence). This CDR3 comprises 14 residues. The trim removed 6 bases at V and 3 bases at J, leaving 7 bases unmatched. To note about this clone: No antigen is known for it.

The chain recombines TRBV27 with TRBJ2-7, with TRBD1 matching 8 bases. Sequenced material: PBMCs. This sequence was found in a man aged 30 to 39 in good health and CMV-seronegative. The CDR3 loop reads CASRGQGRDYEQYF. The DNA of the CDR3 is TGTGCCAGCAGAGGACAGGGAAGGGACTACGAGCAGTACTTC.